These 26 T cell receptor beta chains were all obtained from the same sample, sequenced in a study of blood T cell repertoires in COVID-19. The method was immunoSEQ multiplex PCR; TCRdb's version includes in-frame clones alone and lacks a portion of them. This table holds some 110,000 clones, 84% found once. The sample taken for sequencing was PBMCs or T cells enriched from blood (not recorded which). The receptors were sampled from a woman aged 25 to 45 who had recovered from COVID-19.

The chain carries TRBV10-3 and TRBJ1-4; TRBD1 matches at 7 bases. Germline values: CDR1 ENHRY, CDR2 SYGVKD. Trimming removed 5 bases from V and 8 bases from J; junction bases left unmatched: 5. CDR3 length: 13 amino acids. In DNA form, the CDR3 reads TGTGCCATCAGTACAGGGGTGCGAGAAAAACTGTTTTTT. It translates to CAISTGVREKLFF.

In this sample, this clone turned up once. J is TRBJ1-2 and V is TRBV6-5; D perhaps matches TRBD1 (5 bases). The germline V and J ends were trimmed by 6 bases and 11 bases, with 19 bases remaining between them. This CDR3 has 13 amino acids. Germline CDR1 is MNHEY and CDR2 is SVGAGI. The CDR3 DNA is TGTGCCAGCAGGGAGAGAAGGTGGGGGGGATACACCTTC. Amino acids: CASRERRWGGYTF.

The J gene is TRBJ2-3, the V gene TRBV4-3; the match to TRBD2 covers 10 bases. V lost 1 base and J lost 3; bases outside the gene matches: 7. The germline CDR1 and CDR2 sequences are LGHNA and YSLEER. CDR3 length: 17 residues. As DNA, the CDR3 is TGCGCCAGCAGCCAAGGGCCTAGCGGGAGCTCGACAGATACGCAGTATTTT. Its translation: CASSQGPSGSSTDTQYF.

CDR3 nucleotides: TGTGCCAGCAGCCAAGCAGGGACTGAAGCTTTCTTT. Its translation is CASSQAGTEAFF. The V call is TRBV3-1 (or the pseudogene TRBV3-2), the J call TRBJ1-1; tentative D call: TRBD1 (5 bases). CDR3 length equals 12 residues. Trimming pared 1 base from V and 5 bases from J, leaving 5 bases between. Per the germline V gene, CDR1 is LGHDT and CDR2 is YNNKEL (reference sequence).

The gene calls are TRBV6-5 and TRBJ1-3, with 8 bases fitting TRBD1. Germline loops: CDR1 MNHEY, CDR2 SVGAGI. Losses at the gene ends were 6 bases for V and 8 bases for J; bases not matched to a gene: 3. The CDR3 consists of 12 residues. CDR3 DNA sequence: TGTGCCAGCAGCACAGGGGGATACACCATATATTTT. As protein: CASSTGGYTIYF.

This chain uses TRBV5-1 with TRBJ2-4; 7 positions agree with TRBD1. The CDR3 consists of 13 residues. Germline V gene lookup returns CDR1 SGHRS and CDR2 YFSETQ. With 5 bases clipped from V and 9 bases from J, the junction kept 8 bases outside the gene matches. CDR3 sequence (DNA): TGCGCCAGCAGTCCCGGACAGGTCGCCATTCAGTACTTC. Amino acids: CASSPGQVAIQYF.

The CDR3 spells CASSLGLADTDTQYF. The CDR3 DNA is TGTGCCAGCAGCTTAGGACTAGCGGACACAGATACGCAGTATTTT. The chain couples TRBV11-2 to TRBJ2-3; 9 bases match TRBD2. Losses at the gene ends were 1 base for V and 2 bases for J; bases not matched to a gene: 1. Per germline, CDR1 SGHAT and CDR2 FQNNGV. The CDR3 loop spans 15 amino acids. The full variable domain, in which reference TRBV11-2 and TRBJ2-3 provide the parts outside the CDR3, is EAGVAQSPRYKIIEKRQSVAFWCNPISGHATLYWYQQILGQGPKLLIQFQNNGVVDDSQLPKDRFSAERLKGVDSTLKIQPAKLEDSAVYLCASSLGLADTDTQYFGPGTRLTVL.

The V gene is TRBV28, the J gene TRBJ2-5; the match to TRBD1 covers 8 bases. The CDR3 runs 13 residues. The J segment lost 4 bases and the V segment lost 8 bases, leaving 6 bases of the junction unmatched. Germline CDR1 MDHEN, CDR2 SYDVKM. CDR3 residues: CASCTGGRETQYF. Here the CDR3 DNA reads TGTGCCAGCTGTACAGGGGGTCGAGAGACCCAGTACTTC.

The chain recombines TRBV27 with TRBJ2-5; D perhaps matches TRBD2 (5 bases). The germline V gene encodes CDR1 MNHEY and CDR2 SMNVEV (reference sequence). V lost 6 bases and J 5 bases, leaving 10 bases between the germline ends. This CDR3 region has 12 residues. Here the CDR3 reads CASRHPGETQYF. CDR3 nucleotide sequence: TGTGCCAGCAGACACCCGGGGGAGACCCAGTACTTC.

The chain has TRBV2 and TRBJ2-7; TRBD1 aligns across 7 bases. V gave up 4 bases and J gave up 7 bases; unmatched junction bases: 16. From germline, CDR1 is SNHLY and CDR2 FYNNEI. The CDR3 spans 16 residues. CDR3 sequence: CASSATGASEGWEQYF. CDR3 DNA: TGTGCCAGCAGTGCCACAGGGGCCTCCGAGGGATGGGAGCAGTACTTC.

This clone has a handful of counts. The CDR3, as DNA: TGCACCGCCTACGGCCCGGACAGGACGTATGGTAGGGGCTACACCTTC. This encodes CTAYGPDRTYGRGYTF. This chain connects TRBV29-1 to TRBJ1-2, with 7 bases fitting TRBD1. The CDR3 is 16 residues long. Per germline, CDR1 SQVTM and CDR2 ANQGSEA. Looking up the rest from reference TRBV29-1 and TRBJ1-2 gives the full variable domain: SAVISQKPSRDICQRGTSLTIQCQVDSQVTMMFWYRQQPGQSLTLIATANQGSEATYESGFVIDKFPISRPNLTFSTLTVSNMSPEDSSIYLCTAYGPDRTYGRGYTFGSGTRLTVV.

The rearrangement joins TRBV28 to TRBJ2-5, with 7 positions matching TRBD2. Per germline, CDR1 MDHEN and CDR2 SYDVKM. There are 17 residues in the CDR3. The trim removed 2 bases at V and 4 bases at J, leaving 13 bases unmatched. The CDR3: CASSLRSVSGIGETQYF. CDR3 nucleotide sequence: TGTGCCAGCAGTTTAAGGAGCGTGAGCGGGATAGGAGAGACCCAGTACTTC.

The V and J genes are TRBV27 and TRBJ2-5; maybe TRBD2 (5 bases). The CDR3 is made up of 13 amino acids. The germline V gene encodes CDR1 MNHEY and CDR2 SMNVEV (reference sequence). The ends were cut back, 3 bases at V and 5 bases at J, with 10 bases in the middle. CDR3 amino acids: CASSFRSGETQYF. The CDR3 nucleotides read TGTGCCAGCAGTTTCAGGAGCGGTGAGACCCAGTACTTC.

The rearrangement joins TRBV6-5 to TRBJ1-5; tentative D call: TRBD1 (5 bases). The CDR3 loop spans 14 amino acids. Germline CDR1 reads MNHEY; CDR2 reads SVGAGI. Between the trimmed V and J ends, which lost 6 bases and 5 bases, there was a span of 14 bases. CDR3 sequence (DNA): TGTGCCAGCAGCAAGGGGATGGTCGATCAGCCCCAGCATTTT. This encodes CASSKGMVDQPQHF.

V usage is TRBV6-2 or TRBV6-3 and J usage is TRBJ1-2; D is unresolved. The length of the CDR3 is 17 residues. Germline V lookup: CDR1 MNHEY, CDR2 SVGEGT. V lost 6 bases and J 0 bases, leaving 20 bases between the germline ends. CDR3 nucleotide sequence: TGTGCCAGCAGCCGAGCCCAGGTGCGCTTAGCTAACTATGGCTACACCTTC. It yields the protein CASSRAQVRLANYGYTF.

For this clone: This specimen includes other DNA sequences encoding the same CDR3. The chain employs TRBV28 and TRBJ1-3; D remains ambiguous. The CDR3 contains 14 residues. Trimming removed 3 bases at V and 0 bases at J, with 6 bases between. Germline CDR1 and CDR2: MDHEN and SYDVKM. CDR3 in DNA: TGTGCCAGCAGTTTGGCAGGCTCTGGAAACACCATATATTTT. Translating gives CASSLAGSGNTIYF. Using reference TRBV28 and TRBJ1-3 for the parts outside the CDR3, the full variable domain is DVKVTQSSRYLVKRTGEKVFLECVQDMDHENMFWYRQDPGLGLRLIYFSYDVKMKEKGDIPEGYSVSREKKERFSLILESASTNQTSMYLCASSLAGSGNTIYFGEGSWLTVV.

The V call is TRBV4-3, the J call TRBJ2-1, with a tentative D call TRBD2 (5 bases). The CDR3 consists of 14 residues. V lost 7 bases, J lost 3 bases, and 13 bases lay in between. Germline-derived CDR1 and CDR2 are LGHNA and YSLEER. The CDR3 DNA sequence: TGCGCCAGCACGAGGGAAAGGAACTACAATGAGCAGTTCTTC. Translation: CASTRERNYNEQFF.

The CDR3 is CASSSGLVLAVYNEQFF. CDR3 bases: TGTGCCAGCAGTTCCGGCCTGGTCCTAGCCGTATACAATGAGCAGTTCTTC. This rearrangement joins TRBV28 to TRBJ2-1, with a tentative D call TRBD2 (5 bases). In germline, CDR1 is MDHEN, CDR2 SYDVKM. Trimming removed 4 bases at V and 4 bases at J, with 20 bases between. The CDR3 totals 17 residues.

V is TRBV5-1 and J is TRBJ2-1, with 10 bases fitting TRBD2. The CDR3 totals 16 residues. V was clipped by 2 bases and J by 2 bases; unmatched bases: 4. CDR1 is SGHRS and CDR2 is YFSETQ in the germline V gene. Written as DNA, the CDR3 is TGCGCCAGCAGCTTAAGCGGGACTAGCGCCTACAATGAGCAGTTCTTC. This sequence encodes CASSLSGTSAYNEQFF.

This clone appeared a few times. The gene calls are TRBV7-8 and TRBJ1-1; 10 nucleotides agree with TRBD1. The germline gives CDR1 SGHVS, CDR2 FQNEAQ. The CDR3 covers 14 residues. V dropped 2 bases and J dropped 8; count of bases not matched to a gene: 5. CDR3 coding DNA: TGTGCCAGCAGCTTACGGGACAGGGGAGGGGAAGCTTTCTTT. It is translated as CASSLRDRGGEAFF. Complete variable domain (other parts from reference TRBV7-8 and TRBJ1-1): GAGVSQSPRYKVAKRGQDVALRCDPISGHVSLFWYQQALGQGPEFLTYFQNEAQLDKSGLPSDRFFAERPEGSVSTLKIQRTQQEDSAVYLCASSLRDRGGEAFFGQGTRLTVV.

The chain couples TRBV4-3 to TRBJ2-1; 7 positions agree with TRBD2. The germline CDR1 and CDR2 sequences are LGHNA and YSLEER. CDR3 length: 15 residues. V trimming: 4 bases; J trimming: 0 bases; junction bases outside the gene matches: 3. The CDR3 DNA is TGCGCCAGCAGCCCCACGGGGGGCTCCTACAATGAGCAGTTCTTC. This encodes CASSPTGGSYNEQFF.

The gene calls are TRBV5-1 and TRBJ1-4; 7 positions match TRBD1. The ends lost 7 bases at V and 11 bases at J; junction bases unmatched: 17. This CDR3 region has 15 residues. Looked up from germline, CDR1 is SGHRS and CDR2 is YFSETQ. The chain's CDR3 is CASYDGRGSTGKLFF. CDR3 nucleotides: TGCGCCAGCTACGACGGCCGGGGTTCGACAGGGAAACTGTTTTTT.

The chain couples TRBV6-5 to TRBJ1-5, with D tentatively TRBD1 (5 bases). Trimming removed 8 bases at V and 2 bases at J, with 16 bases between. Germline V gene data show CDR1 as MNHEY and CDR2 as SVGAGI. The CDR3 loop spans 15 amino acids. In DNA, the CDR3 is TGTGCCAGCTGGAGGGAGGGGATCGGCAATCAGCCCCAGCATTTT. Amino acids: CASWREGIGNQPQHF.

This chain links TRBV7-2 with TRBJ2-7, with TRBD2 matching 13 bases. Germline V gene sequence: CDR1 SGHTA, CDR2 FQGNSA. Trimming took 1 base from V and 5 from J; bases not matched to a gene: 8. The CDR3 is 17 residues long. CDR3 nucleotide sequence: TGTGCCAGCAGCTTAGAACTAGCGGGAGGGCCCCGCCACGAGCAGTACTTC. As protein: CASSLELAGGPRHEQYF.

The CDR3 coding sequence is TGTGCCTCCTCGAGGCGAAGCACTGAAGCTTTCTTT. Protein product: CASSRRSTEAFF. The chain carries TRBV30 and TRBJ1-1; D is uncertain. V was pared by 7 bases and J by 4 bases, with 13 bases between. Germline CDR1 is GTSNPN and CDR2 is SVGIG (reference sequence). The CDR3 covers 12 residues.

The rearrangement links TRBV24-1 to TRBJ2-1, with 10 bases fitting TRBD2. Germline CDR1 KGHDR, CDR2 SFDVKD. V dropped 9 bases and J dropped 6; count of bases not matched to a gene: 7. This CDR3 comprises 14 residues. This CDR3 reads CATSGLAYSNEQFF. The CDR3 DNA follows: TGTGCCACCTCGGGACTAGCGTACTCCAATGAGCAGTTCTTC.